Detailed here is one TCR beta chain. Original processing methods: Estimates of nucleated cell counts were drawn from the amplification of reference gene primers. Libraries were prepared by immunoSEQ multiplex PCR; TCRdb keeps only in-frame clonotypes and omits some of them. V, J and clone size are taken as reported in that table, and D and trimming were inferred from the DNA itself. The profile shows around 180,000 clones, less than 85% of them singletons. This record comes from a study of blood T cell repertoires in COVID-19. Study context: Researchers got acute and convalescent COVID-19 samples from the United States, Italy and Spain. The cDNA or gDNA used as material had been derived from T cells, B-cell-depleted T cells, or PBMCs.

J was trimmed by 3 bases and V by 4 bases; bases with no gene match: 18. The germline V gene has CDR1 MRHNA and CDR2 SNTAGT. The CDR3 covers 19 residues. The rearrangement joins TRBV6-4 to TRBJ2-3; the match to TRBD2 covers 8 bases. The clonotype was recovered from a human donor in a cohort sampled during active COVID-19. The specimen sequenced was peripheral blood. The CDR3 DNA reads TGTGCCAGCAGTGTAGGAGGGACCTCATCGGGGGGGCCGACAGATACGCAGTATTTT. Its protein product is CASSVGGTSSGGPTDTQYF.